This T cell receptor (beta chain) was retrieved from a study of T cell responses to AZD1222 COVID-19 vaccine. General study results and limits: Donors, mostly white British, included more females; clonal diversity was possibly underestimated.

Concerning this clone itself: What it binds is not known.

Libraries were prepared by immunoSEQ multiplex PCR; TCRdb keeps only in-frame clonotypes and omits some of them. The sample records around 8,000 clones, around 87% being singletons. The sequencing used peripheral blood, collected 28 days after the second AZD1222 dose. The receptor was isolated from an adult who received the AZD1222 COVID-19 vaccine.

CDR3 sequence: CASSEMRDGPYEQYF. Written as DNA, the CDR3 is TGTGCCAGCAGCGAGATGAGGGACGGGCCCTACGAGCAGTACTTC. The J gene is TRBJ2-7, the V gene TRBV28; D might be TRBD1 or TRBD2, each matching 5 bases. Trimming cost V 6 bases and J 2 bases, with 17 bases left between them. The CDR3 spans 15 residues. Looked up from germline, CDR1 is MDHEN and CDR2 is SYDVKM.